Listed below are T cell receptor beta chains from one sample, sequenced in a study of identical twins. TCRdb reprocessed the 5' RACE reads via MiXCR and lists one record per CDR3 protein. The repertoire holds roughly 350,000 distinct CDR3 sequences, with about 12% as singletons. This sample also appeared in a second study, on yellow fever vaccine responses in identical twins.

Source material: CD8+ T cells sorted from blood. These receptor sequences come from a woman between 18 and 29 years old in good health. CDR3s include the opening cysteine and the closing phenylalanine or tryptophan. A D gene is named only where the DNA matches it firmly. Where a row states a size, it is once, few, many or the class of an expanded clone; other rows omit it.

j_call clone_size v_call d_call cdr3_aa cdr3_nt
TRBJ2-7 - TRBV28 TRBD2 CAIRAGASEQYF TGTGCCATACGGGCGGGAGCGTCTGAGCAGTACTTC
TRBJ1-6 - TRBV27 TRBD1 CASSLSDRAPLHF TGTGCCAGCAGTTTATCGGACAGGGCACCCCTCCACTTT
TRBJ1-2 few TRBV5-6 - CASSFGEGYTF TGTGCCAGCAGCTTCGGAGAGGGCTACACCTTC
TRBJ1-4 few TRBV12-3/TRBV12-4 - CASSLSEEKLFF TGTGCCAGCAGTTTATCGGAAGAAAAACTGTTTTTT
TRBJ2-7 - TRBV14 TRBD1 CASSVTGGGDEQYF TGTGCCAGCAGCGTTACAGGGGGCGGGGACGAGCAGTACTTC
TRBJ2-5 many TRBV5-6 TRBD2 CASSLVAGGPEETQYF TGTGCCAGCAGCTTGGTAGCGGGAGGGCCCGAAGAGACCCAGTACTTC
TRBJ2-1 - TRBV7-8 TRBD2 CASSHIAGGPGNEQFF TGTGCCAGCAGCCATATAGCGGGAGGGCCGGGGAATGAGCAGTTCTTC
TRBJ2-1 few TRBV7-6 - CASSSKAEGPSYNEQFF TGTGCCAGCAGCTCTAAAGCGGAGGGCCCGTCCTACAATGAGCAGTTCTTC
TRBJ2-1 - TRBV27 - CASSPGTFKEQFF TGTGCCAGCAGTCCGGGGACTTTCAAAGAGCAGTTCTTC
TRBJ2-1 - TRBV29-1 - CSVEDSRGYEQFF TGCAGCGTTGAAGATAGTCGAGGGTATGAGCAGTTCTTC
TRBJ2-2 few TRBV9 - CASSVARDGQNTGELFF TGTGCCAGCAGCGTAGCGAGGGACGGACAGAACACCGGGGAGCTGTTTTTT
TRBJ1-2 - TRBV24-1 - CATSEGNGYTF TGTGCCACCAGTGAAGGTAATGGCTACACCTTC
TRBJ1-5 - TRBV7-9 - CASSLSGLPQHF TGTGCCAGCAGCTTATCGGGGCTGCCCCAGCATTTT
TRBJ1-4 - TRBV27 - CASSLTPTNEKLFF TGTGCCAGCAGTTTGACACCAACTAATGAAAAACTGTTTTTT
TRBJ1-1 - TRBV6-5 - CASSRTVAGTEAFF TGTGCCAGCAGTAGGACAGTTGCGGGCACTGAAGCTTTCTTT
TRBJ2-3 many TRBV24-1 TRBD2 CATSAVGGGRMTDTQYF TGTGCCACCAGTGCCGTCGGGGGGGGGCGCATGACAGATACGCAGTATTTT
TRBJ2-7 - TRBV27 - CASSLSWQGTYEQYF TGTGCCAGCAGTTTATCGTGGCAGGGGACCTACGAGCAGTACTTC
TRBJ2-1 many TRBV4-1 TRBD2 CASSQGRGNEQFF TGCGCCAGCAGCCAGGGGAGGGGTAATGAGCAGTTCTTC
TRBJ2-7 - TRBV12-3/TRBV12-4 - CASSRITYEQYF TGTGCCAGCAGTCGGATTACCTACGAGCAGTACTTC
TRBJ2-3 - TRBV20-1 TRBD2 CSARVLAGVTDTQYF TGCAGTGCTAGGGTCCTAGCGGGAGTGACAGATACGCAGTATTTT
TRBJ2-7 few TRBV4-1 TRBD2 CASSLGTSGTTYEQYF TGCGCCAGCAGCCTGGGGACTAGCGGAACTACCTACGAGCAGTACTTC
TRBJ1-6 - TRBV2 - CASSEGQGDSPLHF TGTGCCAGCAGTGAAGGGCAGGGAGATTCACCCCTCCACTTT
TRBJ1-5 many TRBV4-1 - CASSQDIGRAPRQPQHF TGCGCCAGCAGCCAAGATATCGGGAGGGCTCCACGTCAGCCCCAGCATTTT
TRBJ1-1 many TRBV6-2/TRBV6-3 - CASTIRENTEAFF TGTGCCAGCACCATAAGGGAAAACACTGAAGCTTTCTTT
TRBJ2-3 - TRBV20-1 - CSANLDAATDTQYF TGCAGTGCTAACCTCGACGCAGCTACAGATACGCAGTATTTT
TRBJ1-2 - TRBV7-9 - CASSAAPGPNYGYTF TGTGCCAGCAGCGCAGCGCCGGGACCTAACTATGGCTACACCTTC
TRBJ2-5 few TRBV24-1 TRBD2 CATQQAGGPGTQYF TGTGCCACCCAACAGGCGGGAGGACCCGGGACCCAGTACTTC